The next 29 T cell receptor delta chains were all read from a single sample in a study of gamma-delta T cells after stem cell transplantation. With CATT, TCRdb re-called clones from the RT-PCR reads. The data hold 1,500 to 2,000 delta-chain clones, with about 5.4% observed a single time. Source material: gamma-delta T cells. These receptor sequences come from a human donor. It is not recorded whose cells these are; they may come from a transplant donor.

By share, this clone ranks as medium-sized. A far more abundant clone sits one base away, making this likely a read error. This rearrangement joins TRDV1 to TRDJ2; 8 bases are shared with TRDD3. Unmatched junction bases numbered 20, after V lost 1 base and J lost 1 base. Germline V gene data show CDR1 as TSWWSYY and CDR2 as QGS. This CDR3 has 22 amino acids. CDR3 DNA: TGTGCTCTTGGGGAACCACACTCGGGACTGGGGGTCCCACGCCTTTTGACAGCACAACTCTTCTTT. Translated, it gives CALGEPHSGLGVPRLLTAQLFF.

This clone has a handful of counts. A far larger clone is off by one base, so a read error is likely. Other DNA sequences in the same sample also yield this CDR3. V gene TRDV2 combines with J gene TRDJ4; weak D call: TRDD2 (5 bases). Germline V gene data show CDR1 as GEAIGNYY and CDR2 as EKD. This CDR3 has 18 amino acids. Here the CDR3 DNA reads TGTGCCTGTGACGATGGCCTTCACCGACCACAATTTACCAGACCCCTGATCTTC. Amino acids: CACDDGLHRPQFTRPLIF.

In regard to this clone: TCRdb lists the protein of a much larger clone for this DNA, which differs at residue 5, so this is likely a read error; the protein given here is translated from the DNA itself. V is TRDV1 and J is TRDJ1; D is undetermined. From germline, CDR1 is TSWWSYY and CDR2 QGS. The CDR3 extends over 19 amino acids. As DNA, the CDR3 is TGTGCTCTTGGGAAACTATACATTCCCCGGAGGGTAATCACCGATAAACTCATCTTT. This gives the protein CALGKLYIPRRVITDKLIF.

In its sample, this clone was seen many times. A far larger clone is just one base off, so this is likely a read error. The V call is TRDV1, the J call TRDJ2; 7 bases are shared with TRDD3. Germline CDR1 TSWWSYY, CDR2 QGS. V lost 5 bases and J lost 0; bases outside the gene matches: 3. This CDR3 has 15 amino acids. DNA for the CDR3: TGTGCTCTTGGGACGGGGGGATCTTTGACAGCACAACTCTTCTTT. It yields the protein CALGTGGSLTAQLFF.

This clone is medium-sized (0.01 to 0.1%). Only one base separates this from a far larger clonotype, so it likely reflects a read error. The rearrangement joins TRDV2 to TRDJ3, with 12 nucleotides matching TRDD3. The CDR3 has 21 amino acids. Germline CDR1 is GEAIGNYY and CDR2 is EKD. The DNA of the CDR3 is TGTGCCCGTGACCGGTATGAGGCCACTGGGGGATACTACCGGGACACCCGACAGATGTTTTTC. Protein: CARDRYEATGGYYRDTRQMFF.

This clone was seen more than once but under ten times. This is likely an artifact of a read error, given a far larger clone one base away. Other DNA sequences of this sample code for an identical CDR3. CDR3 residues: CAWTFGTGGSHTDKLIF. CDR3 nucleotides: TGTGCCTGGACCTTCGGTACCGGGGGATCCCACACCGATAAACTCATCTTT. The chain employs TRDV2 and TRDJ1; 7 bases map to TRDD3. V lost 7 bases, J lost 0 bases, and 16 bases stayed unmatched. The CDR3 consists of 17 residues. Germline CDR1 GEAIGNYY, CDR2 EKD.

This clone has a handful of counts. The DNA for the CDR3 is TGTGCCTGTGACACACTGGGGGAGACAATATATACCGATAAACTCATCTTT. Translated: CACDTLGETIYTDKLIF. J is TRDJ1 and V is TRDV2, with 9 bases lining up with TRDD3. The CDR3 consists of 17 residues. Germline V gene lookup returns CDR1 GEAIGNYY and CDR2 EKD. The trim removed 1 base at V and 2 bases at J, leaving 10 bases unmatched.

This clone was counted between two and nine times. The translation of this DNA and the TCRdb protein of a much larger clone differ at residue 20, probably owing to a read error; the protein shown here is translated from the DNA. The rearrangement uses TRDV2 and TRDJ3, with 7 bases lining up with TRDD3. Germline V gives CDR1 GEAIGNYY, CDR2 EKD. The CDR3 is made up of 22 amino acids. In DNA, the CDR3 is TGTGCCTGTGACACCGCCTGGGGGTCCGACGACCCGGAATCCTGGGACACCCGACAGACGTTTTTC. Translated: CACDTAWGSDDPESWDTRQTFF.

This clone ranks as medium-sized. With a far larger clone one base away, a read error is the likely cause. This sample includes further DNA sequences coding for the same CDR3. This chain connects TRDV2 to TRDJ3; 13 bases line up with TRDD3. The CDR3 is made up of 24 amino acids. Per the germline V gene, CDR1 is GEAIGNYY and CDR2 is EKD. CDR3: CACDTPDPLLGDTRSSWDTRQMFF. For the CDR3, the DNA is TGTGCCTGCGACACCCCTGATCCACTACTGGGGGATACGCGGAGCTCCTGGGACACCCGACAGATGTTTTTC.

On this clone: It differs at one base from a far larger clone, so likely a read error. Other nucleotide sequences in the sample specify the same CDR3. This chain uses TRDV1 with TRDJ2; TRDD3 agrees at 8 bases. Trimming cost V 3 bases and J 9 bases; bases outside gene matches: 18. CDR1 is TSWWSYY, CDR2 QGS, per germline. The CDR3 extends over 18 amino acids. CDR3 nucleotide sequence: TGTGCTCTTGGGGATCTTAGTCTTACTGGGGATACCTCATCACAACTCTTCTTT. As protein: CALGDLSLTGDTSSQLFF.

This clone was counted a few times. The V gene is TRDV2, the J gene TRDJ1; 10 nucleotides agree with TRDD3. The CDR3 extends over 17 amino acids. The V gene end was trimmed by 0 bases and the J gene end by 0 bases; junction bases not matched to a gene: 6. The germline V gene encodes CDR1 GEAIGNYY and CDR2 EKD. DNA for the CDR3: TGTGCCTGTGACACCGTAGGGGGGATACGGTACACCGATAAACTCATCTTT. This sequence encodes CACDTVGGIRYTDKLIF.

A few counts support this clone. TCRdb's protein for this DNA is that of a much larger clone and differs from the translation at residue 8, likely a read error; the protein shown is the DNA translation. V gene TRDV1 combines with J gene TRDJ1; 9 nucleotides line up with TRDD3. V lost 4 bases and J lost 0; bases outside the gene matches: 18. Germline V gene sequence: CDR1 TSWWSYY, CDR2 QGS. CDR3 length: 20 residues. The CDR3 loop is CALGGVPDSVLGEDTDKLIF. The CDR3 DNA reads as TGTGCTCTTGGGGGAGTTCCCGACTCGGTACTGGGGGAAGACACCGATAAACTCATCTTT.

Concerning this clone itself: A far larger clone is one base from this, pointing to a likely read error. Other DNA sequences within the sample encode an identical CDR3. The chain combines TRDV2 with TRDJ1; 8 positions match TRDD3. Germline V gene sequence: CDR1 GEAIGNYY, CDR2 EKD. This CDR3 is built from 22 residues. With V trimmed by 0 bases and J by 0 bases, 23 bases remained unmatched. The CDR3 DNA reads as TGTGCCTGTGACACCGTCTCCGGGGAGATGAGGGGATACCGGACGTACACCGATAAACTCATCTTT. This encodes CACDTVSGEMRGYRTYTDKLIF.

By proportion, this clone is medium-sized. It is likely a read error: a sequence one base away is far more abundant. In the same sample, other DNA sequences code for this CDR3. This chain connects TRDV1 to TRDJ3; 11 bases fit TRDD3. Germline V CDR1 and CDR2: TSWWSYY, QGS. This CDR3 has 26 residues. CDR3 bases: TGTGCCCTTGGGGAACTAAACATTAAACTGGGGGATAAAACTTTGACGGGTCGGTGGGACACCCGACAGATGTTTTTC. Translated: CALGELNIKLGDKTLTGRWDTRQMFF.

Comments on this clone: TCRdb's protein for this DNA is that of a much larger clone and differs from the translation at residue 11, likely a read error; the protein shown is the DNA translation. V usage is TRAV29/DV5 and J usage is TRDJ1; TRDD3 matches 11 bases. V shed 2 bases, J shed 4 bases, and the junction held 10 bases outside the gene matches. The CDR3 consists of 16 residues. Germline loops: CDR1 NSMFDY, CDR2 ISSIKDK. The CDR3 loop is CAARSELGDNIDKLIF. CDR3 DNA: TGTGCAGCAAGGTCCGAACTGGGGGATAATATCGATAAACTCATCTTT.

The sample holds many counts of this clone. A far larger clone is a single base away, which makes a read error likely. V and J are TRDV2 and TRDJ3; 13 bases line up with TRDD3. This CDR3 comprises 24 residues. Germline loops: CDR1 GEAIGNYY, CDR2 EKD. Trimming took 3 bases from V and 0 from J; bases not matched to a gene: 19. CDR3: CACDAPDPLLGDTRSSWDTRQMFF. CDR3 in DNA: TGTGCCTGTGACGCCCCTGATCCACTACTGGGGGATACGCGGAGCTCCTGGGACACCCGACAGATGTTTTTC.

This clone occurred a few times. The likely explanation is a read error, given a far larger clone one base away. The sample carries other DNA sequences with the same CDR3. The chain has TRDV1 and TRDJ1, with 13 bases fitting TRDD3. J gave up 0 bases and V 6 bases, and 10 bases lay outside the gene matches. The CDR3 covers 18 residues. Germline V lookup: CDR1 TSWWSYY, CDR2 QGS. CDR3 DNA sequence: TGTGCTCTTGGTCCCTTAGTACTGGGGGATACGTACACCGATAAACTCATCTTT. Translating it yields CALGPLVLGDTYTDKLIF.

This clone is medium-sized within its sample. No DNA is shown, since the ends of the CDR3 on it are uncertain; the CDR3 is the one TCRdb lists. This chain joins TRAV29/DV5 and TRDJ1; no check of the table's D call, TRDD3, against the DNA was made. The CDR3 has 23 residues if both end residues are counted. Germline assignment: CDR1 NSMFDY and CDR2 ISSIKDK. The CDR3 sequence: CSVLLCSKRDGTGGYPYTDKLIF.

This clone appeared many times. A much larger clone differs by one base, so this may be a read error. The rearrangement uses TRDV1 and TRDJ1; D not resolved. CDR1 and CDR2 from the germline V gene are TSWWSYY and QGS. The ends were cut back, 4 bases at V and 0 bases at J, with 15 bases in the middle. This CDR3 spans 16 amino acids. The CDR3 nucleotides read TGTGCTCTTGGGGGACCCCACGACGGATACACCGATAAACTCATCTTT. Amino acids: CALGGPHDGYTDKLIF.

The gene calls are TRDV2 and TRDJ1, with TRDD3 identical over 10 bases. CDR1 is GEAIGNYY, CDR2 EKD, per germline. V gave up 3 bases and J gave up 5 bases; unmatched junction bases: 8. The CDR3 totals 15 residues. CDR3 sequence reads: CACDPLSGDTDKLIF. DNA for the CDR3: TGTGCCTGTGACCCCCTTTCGGGGGATACGGATAAACTCATCTTT.

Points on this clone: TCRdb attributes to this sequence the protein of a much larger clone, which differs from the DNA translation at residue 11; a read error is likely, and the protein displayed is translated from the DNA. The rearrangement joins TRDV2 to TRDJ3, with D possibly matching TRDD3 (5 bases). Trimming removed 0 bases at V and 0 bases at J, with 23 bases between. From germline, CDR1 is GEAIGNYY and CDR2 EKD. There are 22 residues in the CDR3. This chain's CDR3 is CACDTGLGPHRGSSWDTRQMFF. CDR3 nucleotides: TGTGCCTGTGACACCGGTTTGGGTCCCCACCGGGGAAGCTCCTGGGACACCCGACAGATGTTTTTC.

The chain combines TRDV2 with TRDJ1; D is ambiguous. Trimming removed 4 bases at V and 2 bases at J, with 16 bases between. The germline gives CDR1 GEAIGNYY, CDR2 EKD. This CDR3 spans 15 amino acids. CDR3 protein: CACDDLSPGTDKLIF. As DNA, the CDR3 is TGTGCCTGTGATGACCTGTCTCCGGGGACCGATAAACTCATCTTT.

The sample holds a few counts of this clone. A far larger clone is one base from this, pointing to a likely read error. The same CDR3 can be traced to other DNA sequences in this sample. The CDR3 DNA reads TGTGCTCTTGGGCGCCCTATCTTGTACTGGGGGATGGCCGCGTACACCGATAAACTCATCTTT. It translates to CALGRPILYWGMAAYTDKLIF. V usage is TRDV1 and J usage is TRDJ1, with TRDD3 identical over 10 bases. Germline trimming cut 5 bases from V and 0 bases from J; bases unmatched to any gene: 21. The CDR3 has 21 amino acids. Germline V gives CDR1 TSWWSYY, CDR2 QGS.

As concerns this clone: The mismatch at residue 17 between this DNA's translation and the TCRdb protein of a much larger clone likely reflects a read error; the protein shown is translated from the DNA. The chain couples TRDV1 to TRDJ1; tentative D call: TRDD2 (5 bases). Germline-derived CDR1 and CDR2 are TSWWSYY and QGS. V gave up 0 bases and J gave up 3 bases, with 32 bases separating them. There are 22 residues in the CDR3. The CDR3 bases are TGTGCTCTTGGGGAACTCATCTTCCCTCAGGCCTACCGGGCGGTGTACGCCGATAAACTCATCTTT. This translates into CALGELIFPQAYRAVYADKLIF.

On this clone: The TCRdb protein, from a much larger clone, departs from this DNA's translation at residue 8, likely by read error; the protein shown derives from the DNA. CDR3 DNA: TGTGCCTGTGACCTACTGGGGGCTACGCGAAGGAGAAACTGGTCCGATAAACTCATCTTT. Protein: CACDLLGATRRRNWSDKLIF. V usage is TRDV2 and J usage is TRDJ1; TRDD3 matches 8 bases. The length of the CDR3 is 20 residues. After removal of 3 bases from V and 3 bases from J, the junction contained 23 bases not matched to a gene. Germline lookup yields CDR1 GEAIGNYY and CDR2 EKD.

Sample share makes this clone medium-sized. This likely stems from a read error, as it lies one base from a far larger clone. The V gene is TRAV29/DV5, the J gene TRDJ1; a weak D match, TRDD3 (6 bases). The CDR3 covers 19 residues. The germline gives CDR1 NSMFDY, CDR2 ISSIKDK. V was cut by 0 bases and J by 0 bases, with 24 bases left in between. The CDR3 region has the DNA TGTGCAGCAAGCGCGACGGGACCGGGGGAGACAATATACACCGATAAACTCATCTTT. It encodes CAASATGPGETIYTDKLIF.

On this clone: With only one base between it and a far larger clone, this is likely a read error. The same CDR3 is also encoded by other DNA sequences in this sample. CDR3 sequence (DNA): TGCGCTCTTGGGGAAACCGGGATACGTCCTTACACGGGTAAACTCATCTTT. It is translated as CALGETGIRPYTGKLIF. The chain carries TRDV1 and TRDJ1; 8 positions match TRDD3. The CDR3 totals 17 residues. Germline V gene sequence: CDR1 TSWWSYY, CDR2 QGS.

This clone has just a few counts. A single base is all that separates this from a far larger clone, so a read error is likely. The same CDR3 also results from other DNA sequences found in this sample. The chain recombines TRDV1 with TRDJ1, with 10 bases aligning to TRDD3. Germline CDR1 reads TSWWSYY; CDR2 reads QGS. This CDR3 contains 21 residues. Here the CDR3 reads CALGGAFPFTGGLTYTDKLIF. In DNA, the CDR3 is TGTGCTCTTGGGGGGGCCTTCCCCTTTACTGGGGGATTAACGTACACCGATAAACTCATCTTC.

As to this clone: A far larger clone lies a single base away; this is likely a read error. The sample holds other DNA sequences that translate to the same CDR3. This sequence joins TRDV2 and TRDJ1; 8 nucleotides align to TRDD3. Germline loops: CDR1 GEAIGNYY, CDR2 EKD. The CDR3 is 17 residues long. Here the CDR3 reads CACDYWGDHSYTDKLIF. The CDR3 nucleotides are TGTGCCTGTGACTACTGGGGGGACCATTCGTACACCGATAAACTAATCTTT.